The clone carrying this TCR beta chain has at least ten counts. Its cognate antigen is unknown. Germline lookup yields CDR1 SGHTA and CDR2 FQGNSA. The CDR3 is 17 residues long. V was pared by 0 bases and J by 5 bases, with 8 bases of the junction left unmatched. The sample originates from a study of T cell repertoires in cytomegalovirus infection. Points from the study as a whole: Predominance within the ex vivo response was attributable to HLA-C-restricted CMV-specific TCR beta clonotypes. CMV carriers having the relevant HLA were flagged by cumulative public TCR beta family frequency.

TCRdb analysed the reads with MiXCR anew, one entry per CDR3 protein. The sample lists 900,000 to 950,000 distinct CDR3 sequences; roughly 30% were seen once. The input for sequencing was cultured CD8+ T cells from PBMCs, taken from culture after CMV antigen stimulation. This chain links TRBV7-2 with TRBJ1-5; 9 nucleotides agree with TRBD1. The source of this sequence is a human donor in good health (CMV status not recorded). Some clones in this sample may be carry-over from other donors' samples. This CDR3 is CASSLAQTGGIHQPQHF. The CDR3 DNA sequence: TGTGCCAGCAGCTTAGCGCAAACAGGGGGCATCCATCAGCCCCAGCATTTT.